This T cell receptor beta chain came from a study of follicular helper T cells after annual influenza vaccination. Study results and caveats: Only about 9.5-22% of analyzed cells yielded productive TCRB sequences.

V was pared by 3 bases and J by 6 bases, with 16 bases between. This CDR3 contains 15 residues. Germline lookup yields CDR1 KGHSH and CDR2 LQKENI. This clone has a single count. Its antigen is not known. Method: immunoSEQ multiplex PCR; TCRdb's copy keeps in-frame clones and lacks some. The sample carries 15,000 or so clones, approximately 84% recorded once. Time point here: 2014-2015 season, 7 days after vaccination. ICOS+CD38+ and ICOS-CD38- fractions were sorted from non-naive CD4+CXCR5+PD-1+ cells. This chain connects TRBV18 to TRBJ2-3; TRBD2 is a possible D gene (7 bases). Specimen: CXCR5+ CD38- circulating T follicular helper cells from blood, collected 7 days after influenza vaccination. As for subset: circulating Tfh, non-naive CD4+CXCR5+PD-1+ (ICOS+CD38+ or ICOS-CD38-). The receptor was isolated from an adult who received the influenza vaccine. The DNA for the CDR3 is TGTGCCAGCTCACCCCCGAGGGGGGGAATTGATACGCAGTATTTT. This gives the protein CASSPPRGGIDTQYF.